These 7 T cell receptor beta chains were all obtained from the same sample, sequenced in a study of cytomegalovirus exposure and HLA in healthy donors. It was with 60 Vbeta and 13 Jbeta primers that the PCR ran. Profiled with immunoSEQ multiplex PCR; TCRdb holds only in-frame clones, not every one. This table has over 150,000 clones, 80% appearing once. The sequencing sample was made of PBMCs. Source of these receptors: a man aged 25-45 years in good health and CMV-seronegative.

V is TRBV28 and J is TRBJ2-7; 12 bases align to TRBD1. The V and J ends lost 6 bases and 4 bases, in that order; junction bases with no gene match: 13. CDR1 MDHEN and CDR2 SYDVKM come from the germline V gene. The CDR3 length is 17 residues. CDR3 bases: TGTGCCAGCAGGAGGATACCACCGGGACAGGGGGCTTACGAGCAGTACTTC. Translated, it gives CASRRIPPGQGAYEQYF.

The CDR3 protein is CASSFRGGEAYEQYF. CDR3 coding DNA: TGTGCCAGCAGCTTTCGCGGGGGGGAAGCCTACGAGCAGTACTTC. The chain combines TRBV7-8 with TRBJ2-7, with 9 bases lining up with TRBD2. The CDR3 extends over 15 amino acids. V trimming: 3 bases; J trimming: 2 bases; junction bases outside the gene matches: 5. CDR1 is SGHVS and CDR2 is FQNEAQ in the germline V gene.

This clone appeared a few times. The chain has TRBV2 and TRBJ2-4; D is ambiguous. V was shortened by 11 bases and J by 1 base, with 15 bases between the two germline ends. This CDR3 region has 14 residues. Germline CDR1 SNHLY, CDR2 FYNNEI. For the CDR3, the DNA is TGTGCCGGGCAGGCTTCCCTCGCCAAAAACATTCAGTACTTC. It yields the protein CAGQASLAKNIQYF.

The chain combines TRBV27 with TRBJ2-7, with TRBD1 identical over 7 bases. The CDR3 contains 14 residues. V shed 6 bases, J shed 5 bases, and the junction held 10 bases outside the gene matches. Germline CDR1 MNHEY, CDR2 SMNVEV (reference sequence). CDR3 in amino acids: CASRDRGPVHEQYF. Written as DNA, the CDR3 is TGTGCCAGCAGGGATAGGGGGCCGGTACACGAGCAGTACTTC.

The V and J genes are TRBV27 and TRBJ2-1; 7 bases match TRBD1. Germline lookup yields CDR1 MNHEY and CDR2 SMNVEV (reference sequence). J gave up 5 bases and V 6 bases, and 10 bases lay outside the gene matches. The CDR3 contains 15 residues. The CDR3 loop is CASSPRGYGNNEQFF. DNA of the CDR3: TGTGCCAGCAGCCCCAGGGGGTACGGGAACAATGAGCAGTTCTTC.

The chain employs TRBV7-8 and TRBJ2-1; D might be TRBD2 (6 bases). The V end lost 5 bases, the J end lost 3 bases, and 8 bases lay between the germline ends. The CDR3 is 13 amino acids. The V gene's germline CDR1 is SGHVS and CDR2 FQNEAQ. The CDR3 protein is CASSPDYYNEQFF. The CDR3 nucleotides are TGTGCCAGCAGCCCGGACTACTACAATGAGCAGTTCTTC.

V is TRBV5-4 and J is TRBJ2-2, with 8 bases aligning to TRBD2. This CDR3 spans 16 amino acids. Trimming took 1 base from V and 3 from J; bases not matched to a gene: 5. Germline V CDR1 and CDR2: SGHNT, YYREEE (reference sequence). CDR3 DNA sequence: TGTGCCAGCAGCTTGCGGGGGGGCACCTACACCGGGGAGCTGTTTTTT. Translation gives CASSLRGGTYTGELFF.